This TCR beta chain stems from a study of blood T cell repertoires in COVID-19. Study-wide background: The United States, Italy and Spain were the sources of the acute and convalescent COVID-19 samples. The analysed material was cDNA or gDNA that came from T cells, B-cell-depleted T cells, or PBMCs.

The germline V gene has CDR1 SGHKS and CDR2 YYEKEE (reference sequence). The CDR3 contains 13 residues. Trimming took 6 bases from V and 3 from J, leaving 10 bases between them. Original methodology: Estimation of nucleated cell counts was performed using reference gene primer amplification. Sequenced by immunoSEQ multiplex PCR; TCRdb stores in-frame clones only, minus some. Clonal size and the V and J genes are those of that table, whereas D and trimming came from the DNA. The sample contains 90,000 to 100,000 clones, 80% to 90% of which appear only once. The sequenced sample consisted of peripheral blood. The chain is built from TRBV5-5 and TRBJ1-5, with D possibly TRBD1 on 5 matching bases. The receptor comes from a man at least 80 years old with acute or convalescent COVID-19. The CDR3 DNA reads TGTGCCAGCACCTTAGGGGTCAATCAGCCCCAGCATTTT. It translates to CASTLGVNQPQHF.